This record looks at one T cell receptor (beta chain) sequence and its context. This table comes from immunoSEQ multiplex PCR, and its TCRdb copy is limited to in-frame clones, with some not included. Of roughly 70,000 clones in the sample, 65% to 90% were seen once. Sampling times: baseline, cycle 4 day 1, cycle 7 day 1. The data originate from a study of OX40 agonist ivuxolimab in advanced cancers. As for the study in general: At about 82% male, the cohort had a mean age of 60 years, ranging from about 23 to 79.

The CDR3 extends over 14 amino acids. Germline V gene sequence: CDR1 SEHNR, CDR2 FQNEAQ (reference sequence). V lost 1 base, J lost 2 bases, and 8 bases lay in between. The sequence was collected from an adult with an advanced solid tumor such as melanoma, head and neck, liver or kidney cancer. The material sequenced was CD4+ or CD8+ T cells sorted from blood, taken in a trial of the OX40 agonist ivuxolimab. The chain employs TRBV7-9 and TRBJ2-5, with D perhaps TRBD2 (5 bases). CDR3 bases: TGTGCCAGCAGCTTAGGAGGGAATCAAGAGACCCAGTACTTC. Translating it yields CASSLGGNQETQYF.